Listed below are T cell receptor beta chains from one sample, sequenced in a study of blood T cell repertoires in COVID-19. This table comes from immunoSEQ multiplex PCR, and its TCRdb copy is limited to in-frame clones, with some not included. The profile covers 95,000 to 150,000 clones, with approximately 80% appearing a single time and about 25% taken by the ten largest. Sequencing input: peripheral blood. These receptors were obtained from a human donor in a cohort sampled during active COVID-19. Each CDR3 is given with its conserved first and last residue. The D gene is left open where the match is weak. Not every row has a clone size; where given, it reads once, few, many or a size class.

clone_size	v_call	j_call	d_call	cdr3_nt	cdr3_aa
-	TRBV28	TRBJ1-2	TRBD1	TGTGCCAGCAGTTCATGGGACAGCGATGGCTACACCTTC	CASSSWDSDGYTF
-	TRBV5-1	TRBJ2-3	TRBD1	TGCGCCAGCAGCGCCGCGGGACAGGGGATAACAGATACGCAGTATTTT	CASSAAGQGITDTQYF
few	TRBV6-2/TRBV6-3	TRBJ2-7	TRBD2	TGTGCCAGCAGTTACGTATCCGGGGGACTAGCGGTCGAGCAGTACTTC	CASSYVSGGLAVEQYF
-	TRBV9	TRBJ1-6	-	TGTGCCAGCAGCGTAGCGGACAGAGATAATTCACCCCTCCACTTT	CASSVADRDNSPLHF
-	TRBV6-5	TRBJ2-1	TRBD2	TGTGCCAGCAGTTACTCGGGGGGGGACTACAATGAGCAGTTCTTC	CASSYSGGDYNEQFF
-	TRBV5-1	TRBJ2-2	-	TGCGCCAGCAGCCGGGCAGGGGATAGGAACACCGGGGAGCTGTTTTTT	CASSRAGDRNTGELFF
once	TRBV27	TRBJ1-1	-	TGTGCCAGCACTAACAGTCTTGGTAAGCCTGAAGCTTTCTTT	CASTNSLGKPEAFF
few	TRBV23-1	TRBJ2-7	-	TGCGCCAGCAGTCAGAGGAGACCCCACGAGCAGTACTTC	CASSQRRPHEQYF
-	TRBV9	TRBJ2-3	-	TGTGCCAGCAGCCCCCGGGACTTCGCTAGCACAGATACGCAGTATTTT	CASSPRDFASTDTQYF
-	TRBV18	TRBJ1-1	-	TGTGCCAGCTCCCCTCGCGCGGGGCAGGGATCTGAAGCTTTCTTT	CASSPRAGQGSEAFF